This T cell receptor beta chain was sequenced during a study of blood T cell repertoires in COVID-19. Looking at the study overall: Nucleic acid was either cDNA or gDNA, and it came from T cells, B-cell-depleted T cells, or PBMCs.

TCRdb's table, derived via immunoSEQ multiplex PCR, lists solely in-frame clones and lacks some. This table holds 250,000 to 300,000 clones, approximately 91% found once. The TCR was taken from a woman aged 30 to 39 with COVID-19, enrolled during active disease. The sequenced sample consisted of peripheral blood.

CDR3 DNA sequence: TGTGCCAGCAGGGAGAAGCGGAACACTGAAGCTTTCTTT. This translates into CASREKRNTEAFF. This chain connects TRBV5-5 to TRBJ1-1; D unresolved. V lost 5 bases, J lost 1 base, and 9 bases lay in between. The germline V gene has CDR1 SGHKS and CDR2 YYEKEE (reference sequence). CDR3 length: 13 amino acids.